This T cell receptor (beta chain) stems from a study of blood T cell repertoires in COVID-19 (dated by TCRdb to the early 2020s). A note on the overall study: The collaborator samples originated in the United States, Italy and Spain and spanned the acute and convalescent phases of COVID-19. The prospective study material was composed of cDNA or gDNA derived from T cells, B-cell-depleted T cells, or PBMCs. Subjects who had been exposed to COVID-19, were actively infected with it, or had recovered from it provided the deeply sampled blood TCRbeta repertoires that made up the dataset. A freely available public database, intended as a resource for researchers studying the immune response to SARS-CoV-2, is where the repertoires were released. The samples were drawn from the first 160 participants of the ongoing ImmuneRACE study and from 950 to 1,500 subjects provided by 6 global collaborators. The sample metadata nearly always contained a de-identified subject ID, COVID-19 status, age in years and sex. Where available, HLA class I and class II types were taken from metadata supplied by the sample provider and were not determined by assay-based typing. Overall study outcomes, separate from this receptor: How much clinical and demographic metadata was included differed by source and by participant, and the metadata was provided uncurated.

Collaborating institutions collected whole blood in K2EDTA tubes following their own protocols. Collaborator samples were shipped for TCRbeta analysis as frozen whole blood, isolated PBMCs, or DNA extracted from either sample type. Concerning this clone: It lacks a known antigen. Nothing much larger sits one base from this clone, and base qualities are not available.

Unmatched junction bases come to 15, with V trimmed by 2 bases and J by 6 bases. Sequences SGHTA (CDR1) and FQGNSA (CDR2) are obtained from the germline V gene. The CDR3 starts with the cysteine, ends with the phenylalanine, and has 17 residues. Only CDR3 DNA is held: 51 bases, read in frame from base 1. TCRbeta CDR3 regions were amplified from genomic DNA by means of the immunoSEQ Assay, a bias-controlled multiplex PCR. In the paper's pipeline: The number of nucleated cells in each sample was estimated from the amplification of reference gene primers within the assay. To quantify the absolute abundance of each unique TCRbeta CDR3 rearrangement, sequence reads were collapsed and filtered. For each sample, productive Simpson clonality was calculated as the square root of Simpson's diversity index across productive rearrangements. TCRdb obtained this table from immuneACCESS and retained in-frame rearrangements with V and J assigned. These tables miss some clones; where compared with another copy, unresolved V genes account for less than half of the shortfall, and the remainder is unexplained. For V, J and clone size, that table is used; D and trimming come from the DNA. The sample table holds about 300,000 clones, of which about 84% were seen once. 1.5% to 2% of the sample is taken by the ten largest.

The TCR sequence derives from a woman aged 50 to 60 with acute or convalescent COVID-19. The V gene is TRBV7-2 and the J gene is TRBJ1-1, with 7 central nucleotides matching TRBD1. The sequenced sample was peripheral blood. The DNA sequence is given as TGTGCCAGCAGCTTACTCTTAGGGGGCGTAAGCGGCGCTGAAGCTTTCTTT. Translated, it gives CASSLLLGGVSGAEAFF.